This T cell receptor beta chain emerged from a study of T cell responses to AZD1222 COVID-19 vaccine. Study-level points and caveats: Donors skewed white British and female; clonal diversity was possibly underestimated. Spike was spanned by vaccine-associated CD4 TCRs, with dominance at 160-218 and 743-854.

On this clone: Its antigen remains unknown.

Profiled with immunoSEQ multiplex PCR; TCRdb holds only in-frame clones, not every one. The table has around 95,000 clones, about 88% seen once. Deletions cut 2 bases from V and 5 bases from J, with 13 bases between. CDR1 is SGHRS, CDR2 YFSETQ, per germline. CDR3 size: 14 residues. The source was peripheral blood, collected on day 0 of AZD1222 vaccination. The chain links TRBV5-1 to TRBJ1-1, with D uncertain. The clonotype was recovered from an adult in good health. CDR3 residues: CASSFEGTRTEAFF. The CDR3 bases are TGCGCCAGCAGCTTCGAGGGAACGAGGACTGAAGCTTTCTTT.